This T cell receptor (beta chain) was obtained from a study of sequential checkpoint blockade in melanoma. About the study: Under 25 patients had matched tumor biopsies before treatment and at week 13 after nivolumab or ipilimumab alone. Whole-study results and caveats: Patients with week-13 increases in T-cell fraction and clonality benefited about 30 times more often.

TCRdb's table, derived via immunoSEQ multiplex PCR, lists solely in-frame clones and lacks some. This table has about 18,000 clones, about 69% appearing once. On this clone: Its antigen remains unidentified.

With V trimmed by 7 bases and J by 3 bases, 8 bases remained unmatched. This CDR3 contains 17 residues. Treatment defined: randomized to nivolumab then ipilimumab (arm A) or the reverse (arm B). This sequence originates from a human donor with melanoma. The source material was tumor tissue (inferred from file names), sampled from a patient given nivolumab and ipilimumab in sequence. The V call is TRBV23-1, the J call TRBJ2-1; 14 bases match TRBD2. TRBV23-1 is an ORF, and what it does is uncertain. The CDR3 bases are TGCGCCAGCACAGGGACTAGCGGGAGTGCTTTCTACAATGAGCAGTTCTTC. It codes for CASTGTSGSAFYNEQFF.